This is a list of T cell receptor beta chains from one sample in a study of siplizumab effects on memory and regulatory T cells. TCRdb's copy holds only in-frame clones and misses some; the assay was immunoSEQ multiplex PCR. There are about 100,000 clones in the sample; about 90% occur only once, and about 11% lies in the top ten. Specimen: non-Treg CD4+ T cells sorted from blood. These receptors were obtained from a human donor in good health. Each CDR3 is given with its conserved first and last residue. Each record gives: J gene, clone size, V gene, D gene, CDR3 protein, CDR3 DNA. A D gene is named only where the DNA matches it firmly. A clone size is listed for some rows: how often the clone was seen (once, few, many), or a class if it is expanded.

J gene: TRBJ2-7
clone size: once
V gene: TRBV18
D gene: NA
CDR3 protein: CASSARYEQYF
CDR3 DNA: TGTGCCAGCTCAGCAAGATACGAGCAGTACTTC

J gene: TRBJ2-3
clone size: NA
V gene: TRBV5-1
D gene: TRBD1
CDR3 protein: CASSWDRTSTDTQYF
CDR3 DNA: TGCGCCAGCAGCTGGGACAGGACTAGCACAGATACGCAGTATTTT

J gene: TRBJ2-5
clone size: NA
V gene: TRBV19
D gene: TRBD2
CDR3 protein: CASSMNGGRVGQETQYF
CDR3 DNA: TGTGCCAGTAGTATGAACGGCGGGAGGGTCGGGCAAGAGACCCAGTACTTC

J gene: TRBJ2-2
clone size: NA
V gene: TRBV7-9
D gene: NA
CDR3 protein: CASSSRPAGIGELFF
CDR3 DNA: TGTGCCAGCAGCTCAAGGCCCGCTGGCATCGGGGAGCTGTTTTTT

J gene: TRBJ1-5
clone size: NA
V gene: TRBV6-5
D gene: TRBD1
CDR3 protein: CASSPGTEHQPQHF
CDR3 DNA: TGTGCCAGCAGCCCGGGGACAGAACATCAGCCCCAGCATTTT

J gene: TRBJ2-2
clone size: NA
V gene: TRBV18
D gene: TRBD1
CDR3 protein: CASSPRDRGNTGELFF
CDR3 DNA: TGTGCCAGCTCACCAAGGGACAGGGGGAACACCGGGGAGCTGTTTTTT

J gene: TRBJ2-6
clone size: NA
V gene: TRBV6-1
D gene: NA
CDR3 protein: CASTDYSGANVLTF
CDR3 DNA: TGTGCCAGCACCGATTACTCTGGGGCCAACGTCCTGACTTTC

J gene: TRBJ2-2
clone size: NA
V gene: TRBV7-9
D gene: TRBD1
CDR3 protein: CASIRDRGTGELFF
CDR3 DNA: TGTGCCAGCATCCGGGACAGGGGCACCGGGGAGCTGTTTTTT

J gene: TRBJ2-7
clone size: NA
V gene: TRBV6-1
D gene: NA
CDR3 protein: CASSLSKAASYEQYF
CDR3 DNA: TGTGCCAGCAGCCTTTCAAAGGCCGCCTCCTACGAGCAGTACTTC

J gene: TRBJ2-1
clone size: NA
V gene: TRBV5-1
D gene: NA
CDR3 protein: CASSYGTGTYNEQFF
CDR3 DNA: TGCGCCAGCAGCTACGGGACTGGAACCTACAATGAGCAGTTCTTC

J gene: TRBJ1-1
clone size: few
V gene: TRBV7-9
D gene: NA
CDR3 protein: CASSLHRDNTEAFF
CDR3 DNA: TGTGCCAGCAGCCTTCACAGGGATAACACTGAAGCTTTCTTT

J gene: TRBJ2-3
clone size: NA
V gene: TRBV9
D gene: NA
CDR3 protein: CASSVGPVSTDTQYF
CDR3 DNA: TGTGCCAGCAGCGTAGGACCAGTTAGCACAGATACGCAGTATTTT

J gene: TRBJ2-1
clone size: NA
V gene: TRBV19
D gene: NA
CDR3 protein: CASTVSGSSYNEQFF
CDR3 DNA: TGTGCCAGTACGGTCTCTGGGTCCTCCTACAATGAGCAGTTCTTC

J gene: TRBJ1-1
clone size: NA
V gene: TRBV4-1
D gene: NA
CDR3 protein: CASSHLRDGTEAFF
CDR3 DNA: TGCGCCAGCAGCCACCTCAGGGATGGGACTGAAGCTTTCTTT

J gene: TRBJ2-1
clone size: NA
V gene: TRBV5-1
D gene: NA
CDR3 protein: CASSATPDPSEQFF
CDR3 DNA: TGCGCCAGCAGCGCAACGCCCGATCCTAGTGAACAGTTCTTC

J gene: TRBJ1-5
clone size: once
V gene: TRBV2
D gene: TRBD1
CDR3 protein: CASSKTGGNQPQHF
CDR3 DNA: TGTGCCAGCAGTAAGACAGGGGGCAATCAGCCCCAGCATTTT

J gene: TRBJ1-5
clone size: NA
V gene: TRBV19
D gene: TRBD1
CDR3 protein: CASRQTGGDQPQHF
CDR3 DNA: TGTGCCAGTAGACAGACAGGGGGCGATCAGCCCCAGCATTTT

J gene: TRBJ2-2
clone size: NA
V gene: TRBV6-5
D gene: NA
CDR3 protein: CASSYRDMGGELFF
CDR3 DNA: TGTGCCAGCAGTTACAGGGATATGGGCGGGGAGCTGTTTTTT

J gene: TRBJ2-5
clone size: NA
V gene: TRBV7-9
D gene: NA
CDR3 protein: CASSLPGRSGETQYF
CDR3 DNA: TGTGCCAGCAGCTTACCAGGAAGGTCTGGGGAGACCCAGTACTTC

J gene: TRBJ2-2
clone size: once
V gene: TRBV28
D gene: TRBD2
CDR3 protein: CASSPHGREAGELFF
CDR3 DNA: TGTGCCAGCAGCCCCCATGGACGGGAGGCCGGGGAGCTGTTTTTT

J gene: TRBJ2-7
clone size: NA
V gene: TRBV5-1
D gene: TRBD2
CDR3 protein: CASSLVGLAGTYEQYF
CDR3 DNA: TGCGCCAGCAGCTTGGTCGGGCTAGCGGGAACCTACGAGCAGTACTTC